The next 5 T cell receptor beta chains were all read from a single sample in a study of shared clonotypes between healthy human individuals. Profiled with immunoSEQ multiplex PCR; TCRdb holds only in-frame clones, not every one. The table lists around 1.1 million clones, 78% of them singletons. Sequences were obtained from memory CD4+ T cells from PBMCs. Sample subset: CD45RA-negative fraction. Receptors were obtained from a man younger than 35 in good health. Some clones in this sample may be carry-over from other donors' samples.

A remark on this clone: At one end, the junction sequence differs from germline, possibly due to a read error. The chain is built from TRBV5-6 and TRBJ1-4; D is unclear. CDR1 is SGHDT and CDR2 is YYEEEE in the germline V gene. This CDR3 region has 15 residues. The chain's CDR3 is CASSLYSRENGKLFF. CDR3 DNA sequence: TGTGCCAGCAGCTTGTATAGCCGTGAGAATGGAAAACTGTTTTTT.

The chain combines TRBV7-9 with TRBJ1-5; D gene uncertain. Trimming took off 7 bases at V and 2 bases at J, with 6 bases between the two ends. Germline V gene data show CDR1 as SEHNR and CDR2 as FQNEAQ (reference sequence). This CDR3 spans 12 amino acids. CDR3 sequence (DNA): TGTGCCAGCACCCTGGGCAATCAGCCCCAGCATTTT. Translation: CASTLGNQPQHF. Drawing the rest from reference TRBV7-9 and TRBJ1-5, the complete variable domain is DTGVSQNPRHKITKRGQNVTFRCDPISEHNRLYWYRQTLGQGPEFLTYFQNEAQLEKSRLLSDRFSAERPKGSFSTLEIQRTEQGDSAMYLCASTLGNQPQHFGDGTRLSIL.

The chain links TRBV7-8 to TRBJ2-4, with D uncertain. Trimming shortened V by 5 bases and J by 0 bases, and 23 bases separated the two germline ends. Germline V gene data show CDR1 as SGHVS and CDR2 as FQNEAQ. CDR3 length: 19 residues. This CDR3 reads CASSPVVSQGKGAKNIQYF. The CDR3 DNA follows: TGTGCCAGCAGCCCCGTAGTATCGCAAGGGAAGGGAGCCAAAAACATTCAGTACTTC.

This chain links TRBV4-2 with TRBJ1-1, with TRBD1 matching 8 bases. Germline CDR1 and CDR2: LGHNA and YNFKEQ. V was clipped by 5 bases and J by 0 bases; unmatched bases: 5. CDR3 size: 15 residues. CDR3 region: CASSTGQGLNTEAFF. The CDR3 nucleotides read TGTGCCAGCAGCACAGGACAGGGCTTGAACACTGAAGCTTTCTTT.

This rearrangement joins TRBV19 to TRBJ1-2; TRBD1 is a possible D gene (5 bases). V dropped 5 bases and J dropped 0 bases, with 10 bases sitting between them. The germline V gene has CDR1 LNHDA and CDR2 SQIVND (reference sequence). This CDR3 region has 14 residues. The CDR3 DNA is TGTGCCAGTAGTCCTACGACAGCTAACTATGGCTACACCTTC. This sequence encodes CASSPTTANYGYTF. The full variable domain, with the rest looked up from reference TRBV19 and TRBJ1-2, is DGGITQSPKYLFRKEGQNVTLSCEQNLNHDAMYWYRQDPGQGLRLIYYSQIVNDFQKGDIAEGYSVSREKKESFPLTVTSAQKNPTAFYLCASSPTTANYGYTFGSGTRLTVV.